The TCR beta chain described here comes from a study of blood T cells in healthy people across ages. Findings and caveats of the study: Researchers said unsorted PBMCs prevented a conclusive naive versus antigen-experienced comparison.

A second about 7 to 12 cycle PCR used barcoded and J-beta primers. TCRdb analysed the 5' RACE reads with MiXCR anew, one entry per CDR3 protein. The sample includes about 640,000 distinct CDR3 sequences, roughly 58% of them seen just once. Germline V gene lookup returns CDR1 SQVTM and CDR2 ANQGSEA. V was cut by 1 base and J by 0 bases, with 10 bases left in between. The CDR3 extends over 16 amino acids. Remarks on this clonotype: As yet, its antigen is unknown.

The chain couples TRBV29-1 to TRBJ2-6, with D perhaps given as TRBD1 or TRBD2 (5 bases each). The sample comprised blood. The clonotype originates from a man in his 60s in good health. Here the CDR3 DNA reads TGCAGCGTTGAAGGGGACGGACTCTCTGGGGCCAACGTCCTGACTTTC. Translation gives CSVEGDGLSGANVLTF.